The 17 T cell receptor beta chains presented below share a single source sample, sequenced in a study of T-cell reconstitution after alpha-beta-depleted transplantation in children. Using unique molecular identifiers, the investigators prepared the TCRbeta library. TCRdb reanalysed the PCR reads using MiXCR and keeps one entry per CDR3 protein. The profile shows around 700,000 distinct CDR3 sequences, around 13% of them singletons. The sample was PBMCs, taken before TCRalphabeta/CD19-depleted stem cell transplant. The receptors shown here come from a girl aged 2 to 9 with congenital amegakaryocytic thrombocytopenia, due to receive a stem cell transplant.

This clonotype was seen many times. The J gene is TRBJ1-5, the V gene TRBV4-1; a weak D match, TRBD1 (6 bases). Germline V CDR1 and CDR2: MGHRA, YSYEKL. Trimming took 4 bases from V and 2 from J, leaving 9 bases between them. The CDR3 length is 14 residues. Here the CDR3 DNA reads TGCGCCAGCAGCCGATGGACAGGCAATCAGCCCCAGCATTTT. It translates to CASSRWTGNQPQHF.

This clonotype was detected only a few times. The V and J genes are TRBV15 and TRBJ2-5; 10 nucleotides line up with TRBD2. The CDR3 extends over 18 amino acids. Germline V gives CDR1 LNHNV, CDR2 YYDKDF (reference sequence). The J segment lost 2 bases and the V segment lost 0 bases, leaving 9 bases of the junction unmatched. CDR3 in amino acids: CATSRDPLAGVSQETQYF. The CDR3 DNA reads as TGTGCCACCAGCAGAGATCCTCTAGCGGGAGTCTCTCAAGAGACCCAGTACTTC.

This clonotype showed up just a few times. The V call is TRBV12-3 or TRBV12-4, the J call TRBJ1-3; perhaps TRBD1 as D (5 bases). The CDR3 has 14 residues. The V end was cut by 7 bases, the J end by 8 bases, with 18 bases between. CDR3 region: CASKPGRKIDTIYF. In nucleotides, the CDR3 is TGTGCCAGCAAACCGGGACGGAAGATTGACACCATATATTTT.

The sample holds many counts of this clonotype. V and J are TRBV7-9 and TRBJ2-7; D is undetermined. V lost 4 bases to trimming and J lost 2 bases, with 6 bases between them. The CDR3 extends over 12 amino acids. The germline CDR1 and CDR2 sequences are SEHNR and FQNEAQ (reference sequence). CDR3 region: CASSSTPYEQYF. Written as DNA, the CDR3 is TGTGCCAGCAGCTCAACACCCTACGAGCAGTACTTC.

This clonotype was detected many times. This chain connects TRBV11-1 to TRBJ2-1, with D perhaps matching TRBD1 (5 bases). Looked up from germline, CDR1 is SGHAT and CDR2 is FQDESV (reference sequence). The CDR3 covers 13 residues. V shed 0 bases and J shed 10 bases, with 10 bases lying between them. The CDR3 loop reads CASSLAPGREQFF. The CDR3 DNA follows: TGTGCCAGCAGCTTAGCGCCAGGGCGAGAGCAGTTCTTC.

This clonotype was seen repeatedly, ten times or more. The CDR3: CASSTGQATYEQYF. In DNA form, the CDR3 reads TGTGCCAGCAGTACCGGACAGGCGACCTACGAGCAGTACTTC. The J gene is TRBJ2-7, the V gene TRBV6-1, with 7 bases aligning to TRBD1. CDR3 length: 14 amino acids. Germline V gives CDR1 MNHNS, CDR2 SASEGT. With 5 bases clipped from V and 2 bases from J, the junction kept 6 bases outside the gene matches.

V usage is TRBV5-1 and J usage is TRBJ1-2, with unresolved D. CDR1 SGHRS and CDR2 YFSETQ come from the germline V gene. The CDR3 contains 14 residues. V was pared by 0 bases and J by 3 bases, with 9 bases between. The CDR3 DNA reads as TGCGCCAGCAGCTTGGATGGGCCAGACTATGGCTACACCTTC. As protein: CASSLDGPDYGYTF.

This clonotype was found a few times. This chain connects TRBV7-9 to TRBJ2-2; D not certain. CDR1 is SEHNR and CDR2 is FQNEAQ in the germline V gene (reference sequence). V lost 7 bases and J 4 bases, leaving 13 bases between the germline ends. The CDR3 consists of 14 residues. In DNA form, the CDR3 reads TGTGCCAGCAATATAGGCCCGAGCACCGGGGAGCTGTTTTTT. It specifies CASNIGPSTGELFF.

This clonotype has a handful of counts. The V and J genes are TRBV30 and TRBJ1-5; 10 bases fit TRBD1. V lost 5 bases and J lost 6; bases outside the gene matches: 7. CDR1 GTSNPN and CDR2 SVGIG come from the germline V gene (reference sequence). The CDR3 is 14 residues long. CDR3 nucleotide sequence: TGTGCCTGGGGGACAGGGGTAGAGGGTCAGCCCCAGCATTTT. Amino acids: CAWGTGVEGQPQHF.

This sequence joins TRBV28 and TRBJ2-2; 9 bases agree with TRBD2. Germline loops: CDR1 MDHEN, CDR2 SYDVKM. This CDR3 region has 19 residues. J lost 9 bases, V lost 4 bases, and 21 bases had no gene match. CDR3 coding DNA: TGTGCCAGCAGTTCCGCGTCAATAGCGGGAGCTCAACCGCCCCGGGAGCTGTTTTTT. Encoded protein: CASSSASIAGAQPPRELFF.

There are many counts of this clonotype. The chain combines TRBV7-8 with TRBJ2-5; the match to TRBD2 covers 9 bases. The V and J ends lost 0 bases and 3 bases, in that order; junction bases with no gene match: 2. Per the germline V gene, CDR1 is SGHVS and CDR2 is FQNEAQ. The CDR3 spans 15 residues. The CDR3 loop reads CASSLALAGKETQYF. CDR3 coding DNA: TGTGCCAGCAGCTTAGCGCTAGCGGGAAAAGAGACCCAGTACTTC.

About this clonotype: It may be a read error: a sequence one base away is much more abundant. The chain recombines TRBV20-1 with TRBJ2-7, with D perhaps given as TRBD1 or TRBD2 (5 bases each). In germline, CDR1 is DFQATT, CDR2 SNEGSKA (reference sequence). The CDR3 spans 16 residues. Trimming removed 1 base from V and 0 bases from J, with 16 bases in between. The CDR3 is CSARGLRQTSSYEQYF. The CDR3 DNA sequence: TGCAGTGCTAGAGGACTAAGACAGACTTCCTCCTACGAGCAGTACTTC.

CDR3: CASSPGPMPLYGYTF. CDR3 DNA sequence: TGTGCCAGCAGCCCAGGCCCAATGCCCCTCTATGGCTACACCTTC. The V and J genes are TRBV6-1 and TRBJ1-2; D unclear. This CDR3 comprises 15 residues. The V and J ends lost 6 bases and 4 bases respectively, with 18 bases between them. The germline CDR1 and CDR2 sequences are MNHNS and SASEGT.

A few counts support this clonotype. The gene calls are TRBV5-1 and TRBJ2-2; D unresolved. Trimming took 0 bases from V and 5 from J, leaving 11 bases between them. Germline-derived CDR1 and CDR2 are SGHRS and YFSETQ. The CDR3 loop spans 15 amino acids. The CDR3 loop reads CASSLDLLGTGELFF. CDR3 nucleotide sequence: TGCGCCAGCAGCTTGGACCTTTTAGGGACCGGGGAGCTGTTTTTT.

This clonotype came up many times. CDR3 sequence: CALHSGRVDTQYF. CDR3 DNA sequence: TGTGCCCTTCATAGCGGGAGGGTAGATACGCAGTATTTT. The chain couples TRBV6-1 to TRBJ2-3; 11 positions agree with TRBD2. The CDR3 has 13 residues. Germline V lookup: CDR1 MNHNS, CDR2 SASEGT. V lost 11 bases and J lost 5; bases outside the gene matches: 6.

This clonotype has just a few counts. V and J are TRBV5-1 and TRBJ2-5; a weak D match, TRBD2 (5 bases). The CDR3 extends over 14 amino acids. V was shortened by 5 bases and J by 5 bases, with 16 bases between the two germline ends. Germline assignment: CDR1 SGHRS and CDR2 YFSETQ. CDR3 sequence (DNA): TGCGCCAGCAGGGGAACTAGTACCAAGGAGACCCAGTACTTC. Its translation: CASRGTSTKETQYF.

This clonotype has a handful of counts. The genes are TRBV27 and TRBJ2-7, with 8 bases that match TRBD2. Germline CDR1 is MNHEY and CDR2 is SMNVEV (reference sequence). V lost 5 bases, J lost 2 bases, and 11 bases stayed unmatched. CDR3 length: 16 residues. CDR3 sequence (DNA): TGTGCCAGCAGTCCTCCCGGGGGGGCCTCTACCTACGAGCAGTACTTC. It encodes CASSPPGGASTYEQYF.